Listed below are T cell receptor beta chains from one sample, sequenced in a study of OX40 agonist ivuxolimab in advanced cancers. Profiling relied on immunoSEQ multiplex PCR, and the TCRdb table lists in-frame clones only, not all of them. The table shows over 50,000 clones, with roughly 85% occurring only once. The sequencing here drew on CD4+ or CD8+ T cells sorted from blood, taken in a trial of the OX40 agonist ivuxolimab. The source of these receptors is an adult with an advanced solid tumor such as melanoma, head and neck, liver or kidney cancer. The CDR3 runs from the conserved cysteine through the conserved F or W. The order of the fields is clone size, D gene, V gene, J gene, CDR3 DNA, CDR3 protein. D genes are given only for firm matches. The size entry is marked missing in some rows and otherwise reads once, few, many or a size class.

clone size: .; D gene: TRBD2; V gene: TRBV18; J gene: TRBJ2-1; CDR3 DNA: TGTGCCAGCTCACCGGGACTAGCAAACAATGAGCAGTTCTTC; CDR3 protein: CASSPGLANNEQFF
clone size: .; D gene: .; V gene: TRBV6-1; J gene: TRBJ1-2; CDR3 DNA: TGTGCCAGCATGGCTAACTATGGCTACACCTTC; CDR3 protein: CASMANYGYTF
clone size: few; D gene: TRBD1; V gene: TRBV5-8; J gene: TRBJ2-2; CDR3 DNA: TGTGCCAGCAGGACTACAACAGGGGGCTTCGGGGAGCTGTTTTTT; CDR3 protein: CASRTTTGGFGELFF
clone size: .; D gene: .; V gene: TRBV7-2; J gene: TRBJ2-3; CDR3 DNA: TGTGCCAGCAGCAAGATCGTGCGAGATACGCAGTATTTT; CDR3 protein: CASSKIVRDTQYF
clone size: once; D gene: .; V gene: TRBV6-1; J gene: TRBJ2-7; CDR3 DNA: TGTGCCAGCAGTCTAGAAAGAAGGCTCGAGCAGTACTTC; CDR3 protein: CASSLERRLEQYF
clone size: few; D gene: .; V gene: TRBV28; J gene: TRBJ1-1; CDR3 DNA: TGTGCCAGCAGTTTGAACAACGGACAGATGAACACTGAAGCTTTCTTT; CDR3 protein: CASSLNNGQMNTEAFF
clone size: once; D gene: .; V gene: TRBV2; J gene: TRBJ2-5; CDR3 DNA: TGTGCCAGCAACGTTTACCAAGAGACCCAGTACTTC; CDR3 protein: CASNVYQETQYF
clone size: few; D gene: .; V gene: TRBV19; J gene: TRBJ1-5; CDR3 DNA: TGTGCCAGTAGTCTGGAAAGGGGGAGAAGCAATCAGCCCCAGCATTTT; CDR3 protein: CASSLERGRSNQPQHF
clone size: .; D gene: TRBD2; V gene: TRBV28; J gene: TRBJ2-7; CDR3 DNA: TGTGCCAGCAGTTTGGGAGGGGTCGAGCAGTACTTC; CDR3 protein: CASSLGGVEQYF
clone size: .; D gene: TRBD1; V gene: TRBV28; J gene: TRBJ2-3; CDR3 DNA: TGTGCCAGCAGCCCCGGACAGGGCACAGATACGCAGTATTTT; CDR3 protein: CASSPGQGTDTQYF
clone size: few; D gene: TRBD1; V gene: TRBV10-3; J gene: TRBJ1-1; CDR3 DNA: TGTGCCATCAGTAGGACAGGGACTTTGGCTGAAGCTTTCTTT; CDR3 protein: CAISRTGTLAEAFF
clone size: once; D gene: .; V gene: TRBV6-1; J gene: TRBJ1-5; CDR3 DNA: TGTGCCAGCAGTGAATCTCTCTCAATTAGAAGCAATCAGCCCCAGCATTTT; CDR3 protein: CASSESLSIRSNQPQHF
clone size: .; D gene: TRBD2; V gene: TRBV5-1; J gene: TRBJ2-5; CDR3 DNA: TGCGCCAGCAGCCCCAGCGCTAGCGGGAGGGGAGAGACCCAGTACTTC; CDR3 protein: CASSPSASGRGETQYF
clone size: .; D gene: .; V gene: TRBV19; J gene: TRBJ2-6; CDR3 DNA: TGTGCCAGTACTATCAGGGACGCAGTGGCCAACGTCCTGACTTTC; CDR3 protein: CASTIRDAVANVLTF
clone size: .; D gene: TRBD2; V gene: TRBV5-4; J gene: TRBJ2-5; CDR3 DNA: TGTGCCAGCAGCCCGGGAGGGACTAGCGGAAGCGGGGAGACCCAGTACTTC; CDR3 protein: CASSPGGTSGSGETQYF
clone size: .; D gene: TRBD1; V gene: TRBV6-5; J gene: TRBJ1-5; CDR3 DNA: TGTGCCAGCAGAAGGAATTACGACAGGGGGCAGCCCCAGCATTTT; CDR3 protein: CASRRNYDRGQPQHF
clone size: .; D gene: .; V gene: TRBV15; J gene: TRBJ2-1; CDR3 DNA: TGTGCCACCAGCAGAGATCGTAACGATGAGCAGTTCTTC; CDR3 protein: CATSRDRNDEQFF
clone size: .; D gene: TRBD1; V gene: TRBV2; J gene: TRBJ2-7; CDR3 DNA: TGTGCCAGCAGTGAAGTGGGACAGGGGGCGTTTGAGCAGTACTTC; CDR3 protein: CASSEVGQGAFEQYF
clone size: once; D gene: TRBD1; V gene: TRBV5-5; J gene: TRBJ2-7; CDR3 DNA: TGTGCCAGCAGCTGGGACAGGGCCCCTTCTTACGAGCAGTACTTC; CDR3 protein: CASSWDRAPSYEQYF
clone size: medium-sized; D gene: .; V gene: TRBV2; J gene: TRBJ1-2; CDR3 DNA: TGTGCCAGCAGTCCCATCGGGCCCCTCTATGGCTACACCTTC; CDR3 protein: CASSPIGPLYGYTF
clone size: .; D gene: .; V gene: TRBV19; J gene: TRBJ2-5; CDR3 DNA: TGTGCCAGTAGTCCGGGACGGCAAGAGACCCAGTACTTC; CDR3 protein: CASSPGRQETQYF
clone size: .; D gene: .; V gene: TRBV10-3; J gene: TRBJ2-7; CDR3 DNA: TGTGCCATCAGTGAAAGGGGTATGGAGGGCTCCTACGAGCAGTACTTC; CDR3 protein: CAISERGMEGSYEQYF
clone size: few; D gene: .; V gene: TRBV20-1; J gene: TRBJ1-1; CDR3 DNA: TGCAGTGCTATCCCAGGGCAGAAGGCTTTCTTT; CDR3 protein: CSAIPGQKAFF
clone size: .; D gene: TRBD1; V gene: TRBV10-3; J gene: TRBJ1-1; CDR3 DNA: TGTGCCATCAGAACCGGGACAGAGAACACTGAAGCTTTCTTT; CDR3 protein: CAIRTGTENTEAFF
clone size: .; D gene: .; V gene: TRBV6-1; J gene: TRBJ1-1; CDR3 DNA: TGTGCCAGCAGTGAAGCGGCAGGGGTGAACACTGAAGCTTTCTTT; CDR3 protein: CASSEAAGVNTEAFF
clone size: .; D gene: .; V gene: TRBV7-2; J gene: TRBJ2-3; CDR3 DNA: TGCGCCAGTCGACTAACCGGGACCCCGGGAGATACGCAGTATTTT; CDR3 protein: CASRLTGTPGDTQYF
clone size: .; D gene: TRBD1; V gene: TRBV28; J gene: TRBJ2-7; CDR3 DNA: TGTGCCAGCAGAACACCGGGACAGGGGGCGTCCGAGCAGTACTTC; CDR3 protein: CASRTPGQGASEQYF
clone size: few; D gene: .; V gene: TRBV5-6; J gene: TRBJ2-3; CDR3 DNA: TGTGCCAGCAGCGGGGTGCATAAAAACACAGATACGCAGTATTTT; CDR3 protein: CASSGVHKNTDTQYF
clone size: .; D gene: TRBD2; V gene: TRBV5-1; J gene: TRBJ2-7; CDR3 DNA: TGCGCCAGCAGCTTTTCTAGCGGTAGCTCCTACGAGCAGTACTTC; CDR3 protein: CASSFSSGSSYEQYF